The next 5 T cell receptor beta chains were all read from a single sample in a study of blood T cell repertoires in COVID-19. Clones were sequenced by immunoSEQ multiplex PCR, and TCRdb holds only the in-frame ones, with some missing. The table records approximately 40,000 clones, around 85% of them present only once. Sequenced material: peripheral blood. The receptors come from a man aged 60 to 75 with active or convalescent COVID-19.

The chain combines TRBV6-1 with TRBJ2-1; possibly TRBD1 for D (6 bases). V dropped 2 bases and J dropped 12 bases, with 11 bases sitting between them. The CDR3 totals 12 residues. Germline loops: CDR1 MNHNS, CDR2 SASEGT. The CDR3 loop reads CASSESQGSQFF. In DNA, the CDR3 is TGTGCCAGCAGTGAATCCCAGGGGTCGCAGTTCTTC.

V is TRBV10-1 and J is TRBJ2-2, with 11 bases that match TRBD1. Germline CDR1 and CDR2: WNHNN and SYGVQD (reference sequence). Trimming at V came to 7 bases and at J to 2 bases, leaving 6 bases not matched to a gene. CDR3 length: 16 amino acids. CDR3 nucleotide sequence: TGCGCCAGCACGCCGGGACAGGGGGTTAACACCGGGGAGCTGTTTTTT. Its protein product is CASTPGQGVNTGELFF.

Here the CDR3 reads CAISDMGRAGLALQETQYF. CDR3 bases: TGTGCCATCAGTGACATGGGCCGGGCCGGACTAGCGTTACAAGAGACCCAGTACTTC. This chain joins TRBV10-3 and TRBJ2-5, with 9 nucleotides matching TRBD2. The CDR3 sequence is 19 residues long. The V gene end was trimmed by 3 bases and the J gene end by 2 bases; junction bases not matched to a gene: 16. From germline, CDR1 is ENHRY and CDR2 SYGVKD.

V and J are TRBV19 and TRBJ2-5; D gene unclear. This CDR3 is built from 15 residues. The germline gives CDR1 LNHDA, CDR2 SQIVND (reference sequence). V was clipped by 0 bases and J by 4 bases, with 12 bases between them. The CDR3 is CASSIDGHDRETQYF. The CDR3 DNA is TGTGCCAGTAGTATAGATGGTCATGATAGAGAGACCCAGTACTTC.

V usage is TRBV7-2 and J usage is TRBJ2-4; D gene ambiguous. The germline V and J ends were trimmed by 5 bases and 6 bases, with 14 bases remaining between them. Germline loops: CDR1 SGHTA, CDR2 FQGNSA. The length of the CDR3 is 14 residues. The CDR3 here is CASSPTNGPNIQYF. Here the CDR3 DNA reads TGTGCCAGCAGCCCCACCAATGGCCCAAACATTCAGTACTTC. The full variable domain, rest sourced from reference TRBV7-2 and TRBJ2-4, is GAGVSQSPSNKVTEKGKDVELRCDPISGHTALYWYRQSLGQGLEFLIYFQGNSAPDKSGLPSDRFSAERTGGSVSTLTIQRTQQEDSAVYLCASSPTNGPNIQYFGAGTRLSVL.